A single sample is the source of the 4 T cell receptor beta chains below, sequenced in a study of OX40 agonist ivuxolimab in advanced cancers. Produced via immunoSEQ multiplex PCR; TCRdb's table is partial and in-frame only. The repertoire holds some 130,000 clones, with about 93% as singletons. The sequencing here drew on CD4+ or CD8+ T cells sorted from blood, taken in a trial of the OX40 agonist ivuxolimab. The source is an adult with an advanced solid tumor such as melanoma, head and neck, liver or kidney cancer.

This clone came up once. Written as DNA, the CDR3 is TGTGCCAGCAGCTTAGGTGAGAACACTGAAGCTTTCTTT. It encodes CASSLGENTEAFF. This sequence joins TRBV11-3 and TRBJ1-1; no reliable D call. Germline CDR1 reads SGHNT; CDR2 reads YENEEA. The CDR3 sequence is 13 residues long. V dropped 1 base and J dropped 1 base, with 4 bases sitting between them.

The genes are TRBV23-1 and TRBJ2-7, with D uncertain. TRBV23-1 is designated an ORF whose function remains uncertain. CDR3 length: 16 amino acids. V lost 0 bases and J lost 0, with 12 bases in between. CDR3 nucleotides: TGCGCCAGCAGTCAATCGAGCGCTCCCAGCTCCTACGAGCAGTACTTC. Its protein is CASSQSSAPSSYEQYF.

The CDR3 spells CASSQELVAPSVSYNEQFF. In nucleotides, the CDR3 is TGCGCCAGCAGCCAAGAACTAGTGGCGCCTTCGGTTTCCTACAATGAGCAGTTCTTC. The V gene is TRBV4-3, the J gene TRBJ2-1; tentatively, D is TRBD2 (5 bases). The length of the CDR3 is 19 residues. CDR1 is LGHNA and CDR2 is YSLEER in the germline V gene. The V gene lost 0 bases and the J gene lost 1 base, with 19 bases spanning the gap.

A few counts support this clone. CDR3 amino acids: CASTSTQNSPLHF. The CDR3 DNA reads as TGTGCCAGCACCTCTACACAAAATTCACCCCTCCACTTT. The chain couples TRBV2 to TRBJ1-6; no reliable D call. The CDR3 is 13 residues long. The germline V gene has CDR1 SNHLY and CDR2 FYNNEI. V was clipped by 7 bases and J by 7 bases, with 11 bases between them.